This TCR beta chain was identified in a study of blood T cell repertoires in COVID-19. The overall study: The United States, Italy and Spain provided the acute and convalescent COVID-19 samples. PBMCs, B-cell-depleted T cells, or T cells were the source of the cDNA or gDNA that made up the material.

This clone appeared a few times. The ends lost 3 bases at V and 7 bases at J; junction bases unmatched: 8. The length of the CDR3 is 15 residues. In germline, CDR1 is SNHLY, CDR2 FYNNEI. Authors' methods: Nucleated cell counts were estimated from reference gene primer amplification. Profiling relied on immunoSEQ multiplex PCR, and the TCRdb table lists in-frame clones only, not all of them. From that table come the V and J calls and clone size; the DNA was used to work out D and trimming. Of about 74,000 clones listed, around 88% are singletons. Material for sequencing was peripheral blood. This chain uses TRBV2 with TRBJ1-4; 7 bases map to TRBD1. The clonotype originates from a woman older than 75 with active or convalescent COVID-19. The CDR3 spells CASSDMGQFLEKLFF. CDR3 bases: TGTGCCAGCAGTGATATGGGACAGTTTCTTGAAAAACTGTTTTTT.